One sample yielded the 32 T cell receptor beta chains listed below, sequenced in a study of T cell responses to AZD1222 COVID-19 vaccine. The method was immunoSEQ multiplex PCR; TCRdb's version includes in-frame clones alone and lacks a portion of them. Of some 200,000 clones listed, 88% were seen once; the top ten hold approximately 26%. Sample: peripheral blood, taken 28 days after the second AZD1222 dose. Receptor source: an adult who received the AZD1222 COVID-19 vaccine.

V usage is TRBV5-1 and J usage is TRBJ1-3; possibly TRBD1 for D (5 bases). Germline V CDR1 and CDR2: SGHRS, YFSETQ. This CDR3 has 17 residues. Trimming stripped 3 bases from V and 0 bases from J, with 16 bases between. In DNA form, the CDR3 reads TGCGCCAGCAGCTGGGTTCCCGGGGCAGACTCTGGAAACACCATATATTTT. Residues: CASSWVPGADSGNTIYF. Based on the CDR3 plus reference TRBV5-1 and TRBJ1-3, the full variable domain is KAGVTQTPRYLIKTRGQQVTLSCSPISGHRSVSWYQQTPGQGLQFLFEYFSETQRNKGNFPGRFSGRQFSNSRSEMNVSTLELGDSALYLCASSWVPGADSGNTIYFGEGSWLTVV.

The V call is TRBV10-3, the J call TRBJ1-1; D remains unclear. Trimming pared 4 bases from V and 1 base from J, leaving 13 bases between. The CDR3 loop spans 15 amino acids. Germline V gene lookup returns CDR1 ENHRY and CDR2 SYGVKD. In DNA form, the CDR3 reads TGTGCCATCAGTGCAACACTCGAGGGGAACACTGAAGCTTTCTTT. This codes for CAISATLEGNTEAFF.

The genes are TRBV24-1 and TRBJ2-3; a weak D match, TRBD2 (6 bases). The CDR3 runs 13 residues. Trimming took off 6 bases at V and 5 bases at J, with 11 bases between the two ends. Germline loops: CDR1 KGHDR, CDR2 SFDVKD. The CDR3 DNA follows: TGTGCCACCAGTAGGGGACTTCTAGATACGCAGTATTTT. Its translation is CATSRGLLDTQYF.

The V and J genes are TRBV27 and TRBJ2-7, with D perhaps matching TRBD1 or TRBD2 (6 bases each). With 0 bases removed from V and 9 bases from J, the gap between germline ends came to 18 bases. This CDR3 comprises 15 residues. Looked up from germline, CDR1 is MNHEY and CDR2 is SMNVEV (reference sequence). Written as DNA, the CDR3 is TGTGCCAGCAGTTTATCTGGGGGGCTTAGGTTGGCGCAGTACTTC. It is translated as CASSLSGGLRLAQYF.

CDR3 DNA sequence: TGCGCCAGCAGCATCGGGACAGAAGGAAACACCATATATTTT. Protein sequence: CASSIGTEGNTIYF. V usage is TRBV5-1 and J usage is TRBJ1-3, with TRBD1 matching over 7 bases. Germline V CDR1 and CDR2: SGHRS, YFSETQ. With V trimmed by 4 bases and J by 4 bases, 5 bases remained unmatched. This CDR3 region has 14 residues.

The gene calls are TRBV11-3 and TRBJ2-1; 10 bases map to TRBD2. From germline, CDR1 is SGHNT and CDR2 YENEEA. This CDR3 comprises 15 residues. V lost 1 base, J lost 8 bases, and 5 bases stayed unmatched. The CDR3 protein is CASSLGGTSVDEQFF. As DNA, the CDR3 is TGTGCCAGCAGCTTAGGTGGGACTAGCGTGGATGAGCAGTTCTTC.

In its sample, this clone was seen once. The CDR3 loop is CASSVVLDYNTGELFF. In DNA, the CDR3 is TGTGCCAGCAGCGTCGTGTTAGACTACAACACCGGGGAGCTGTTTTTT. V usage is TRBV7-9 and J usage is TRBJ2-2, with D possibly being TRBD2 (5 bases). With 5 bases removed from V and 2 bases from J, the gap between germline ends came to 15 bases. The CDR3 has 16 residues. Germline CDR1 reads SEHNR; CDR2 reads FQNEAQ (reference sequence).

The chain combines TRBV6-2 or TRBV6-3 with TRBJ2-7; 12 nucleotides line up with TRBD2. CDR1 and CDR2 (germline): MNHEY, SVGEGT. V shed 7 bases and J 12 bases; nucleotides not matched to a gene: 13. The CDR3 has 14 residues. The CDR3 protein is CASTPGTSGPMAYF. CDR3 sequence (DNA): TGTGCCAGCACCCCCGGGACTAGCGGGCCCATGGCGTACTTC.

The CDR3 DNA reads as TGCGCCTCGGGACTAGCGGGACAAGAGACCCAGTACTTC. Its protein product is CASGLAGQETQYF. The V call is TRBV5-1, the J call TRBJ2-5, with TRBD2 matching over 13 bases. Unmatched junction bases numbered 2, after V lost 10 bases and J lost 2 bases. CDR1 is SGHRS, CDR2 YFSETQ, per germline. The CDR3 spans 13 residues.

V and J are TRBV29-1 and TRBJ2-1; 10 bases line up with TRBD2. The CDR3 spans 14 residues. V dropped 5 bases and J dropped 7; count of bases not matched to a gene: 8. The germline gives CDR1 SQVTM, CDR2 ANQGSEA. The chain's CDR3 is CSVTTSGKGNEQFF. The CDR3 DNA follows: TGCAGCGTTACTACTAGCGGGAAGGGGAATGAGCAGTTCTTC.

The rearrangement joins TRBV28 to TRBJ1-4, with a possible D match to TRBD1 (6 bases). This CDR3 is 15 amino acids long. The V gene lost 7 bases and the J gene lost 8 bases, with 20 bases spanning the gap. Germline CDR1 and CDR2: MDHEN and SYDVKM. CDR3 nucleotides: TGTGCCAGCACGTCTCTACAGGGTGGGAGAGAAAAACTGTTTTTT. This sequence encodes CASTSLQGGREKLFF.

The V gene is TRBV7-2, the J gene TRBJ2-4; 10 bases align to TRBD1. Losses at the gene ends were 5 bases for V and 2 bases for J; bases not matched to a gene: 9. This CDR3 comprises 17 residues. Germline V CDR1 and CDR2: SGHTA, FQGNSA. The CDR3 nucleotides are TGTGCCAGCAGCCTCCAGACAGGGGGCGCCCCCAAAAACATTCAGTACTTC. It specifies CASSLQTGGAPKNIQYF.

The chain has TRBV27 and TRBJ2-2; no clear D. V gave up 6 bases and J gave up 4 bases, with 12 bases separating them. CDR1 and CDR2 from the germline V gene are MNHEY and SMNVEV (reference sequence). The CDR3 sequence is 14 residues long. CDR3 loop: CASRQGASTGELFF. CDR3 DNA sequence: TGTGCCAGCAGACAAGGAGCGAGCACCGGGGAGCTGTTTTTT.

The chain couples TRBV19 to TRBJ2-1; TRBD1 agrees at 10 bases. Germline V gene lookup returns CDR1 LNHDA and CDR2 SQIVND (reference sequence). With V trimmed by 6 bases and J by 8 bases, 10 bases remained unmatched. The CDR3 totals 15 residues. CDR3 DNA: TGTGCCAGTAGGAACTGGGACAGGGGTACGGATGAGCAGTTCTTC. This sequence encodes CASRNWDRGTDEQFF.

The V and J genes are TRBV11-1 and TRBJ1-3, with a weak D call TRBD1 (6 bases). Germline V gene data show CDR1 as SGHAT and CDR2 as FQDESV (reference sequence). CDR3 size: 16 residues. Trimming shortened V by 5 bases and J by 0 bases, and 14 bases separated the two germline ends. The CDR3 sequence is CASSPVGAISGNTIYF. Written as DNA, the CDR3 is TGTGCCAGCAGCCCAGTGGGGGCGATCTCTGGAAACACCATATATTTT.

The chain couples TRBV6-5 to TRBJ2-7; 11 bases fit TRBD1. The CDR3 is made up of 13 amino acids. Germline CDR1 and CDR2: MNHEY and SVGAGI. The J segment lost 4 bases and the V segment lost 11 bases, leaving 7 bases of the junction unmatched. In DNA, the CDR3 is TGTGCCGCCGGGACAGGGGGAGTATACGAGCAGTACTTC. Its translation: CAAGTGGVYEQYF.

This clone was counted once. The chain carries TRBV7-3 and TRBJ2-7, with unresolved D. The CDR3 has 14 amino acids. The germline V gene has CDR1 SGHTA and CDR2 FQGTGA. The ends were cut back, 3 bases at V and 3 bases at J, with 12 bases in the middle. The DNA of the CDR3 is TGTGCCAGCAGCTTTAGTTCACCTGGCTACGAGCAGTACTTC. This encodes CASSFSSPGYEQYF.

This chain connects TRBV6-5 to TRBJ2-7; D may be TRBD2 (6 bases). The CDR3 runs to 15 residues. The V gene's germline CDR1 is MNHEY and CDR2 SVGAGI. Trimming shortened V by 0 bases and J by 4 bases, and 13 bases separated the two germline ends. The CDR3 loop reads CASSYSGGVGYEQYF. CDR3 DNA sequence: TGTGCCAGCAGTTACTCGGGGGGTGTCGGATACGAGCAGTACTTC.

The chain combines TRBV6-4 with TRBJ2-2; D unresolved. Germline V gene data show CDR1 as MRHNA and CDR2 as SNTAGT. The V gene lost 6 bases and the J gene lost 4 bases, with 15 bases spanning the gap. The CDR3 extends over 15 amino acids. The CDR3 region is CASSPQGRTTGELFF. For the CDR3, the DNA is TGTGCCAGCAGCCCACAAGGACGGACCACCGGGGAGCTGTTTTTT.

The chain has TRBV28 and TRBJ1-2, with no clear D. This CDR3 contains 11 residues. V was shortened by 4 bases and J by 3 bases, with 3 bases between the two germline ends. Germline loops: CDR1 MDHEN, CDR2 SYDVKM. CDR3 sequence (DNA): TGTGCCAGCAGTTCCGACTATGGCTACACCTTC. It codes for CASSSDYGYTF.

V is TRBV2 and J is TRBJ2-2; TRBD2 matches at 7 bases. Germline CDR1 and CDR2: SNHLY and FYNNEI. The trim removed 5 bases at V and 2 bases at J, leaving 11 bases unmatched. This CDR3 is 17 amino acids long. The CDR3: CASSRTGGGVNTGELFF. CDR3 bases: TGTGCCAGCAGTCGAACCGGGGGAGGGGTCAACACCGGGGAGCTGTTTTTT.

This chain uses TRBV4-3 with TRBJ2-1; a possible D gene is TRBD2 (5 bases). Per the germline V gene, CDR1 is LGHNA and CDR2 is YSLEER. V dropped 4 bases and J dropped 6 bases, with 16 bases sitting between them. CDR3 length: 15 amino acids. The DNA for the CDR3 is TGCGCCAGCAGCCCCGTACCGGGATCAGTCAATGAGCAGTTCTTC. Translated: CASSPVPGSVNEQFF.

The chain combines TRBV11-2 with TRBJ2-4; D call uncertain. The V gene's germline CDR1 is SGHAT and CDR2 FQNNGV. The CDR3 extends over 14 amino acids. Trimming removed 0 bases at V and 0 bases at J, with 3 bases between. As DNA, the CDR3 is TGTGCCAGCAGCTTAGACAGAGCCAAAAACATTCAGTACTTC. Translated, it gives CASSLDRAKNIQYF.

The chain couples TRBV2 to TRBJ2-7; no definite D call. Germline V gene lookup returns CDR1 SNHLY and CDR2 FYNNEI. The length of the CDR3 is 12 residues. Trimming took off 5 bases at V and 4 bases at J, with 9 bases between the two ends. For the CDR3, the DNA is TGTGCCAGCAGTTTGACCTCATACGAGCAGTACTTC. It codes for CASSLTSYEQYF.

J is TRBJ1-1 and V is TRBV6-5; D gene ambiguous. V was trimmed by 9 bases and J by 1 base, leaving 12 bases between them. Germline V gene sequence: CDR1 MNHEY, CDR2 SVGAGI. The CDR3 contains 13 residues. In nucleotides, the CDR3 is TGTGCCAGTGAACGCACGGCGAACACTGAAGCTTTCTTT. Translating it yields CASERTANTEAFF.

The V call is TRBV7-3, the J call TRBJ1-3; D might be TRBD1 (5 bases). Trimming stripped 2 bases from V and 0 bases from J, with 5 bases between. This CDR3 comprises 14 residues. Germline V gene sequence: CDR1 SGHTA, CDR2 FQGTGA. In DNA form, the CDR3 reads TGTGCCAGCAGCTTAGGACACTCTGGAAACACCATATATTTT. Encoded protein: CASSLGHSGNTIYF.

This clone was picked up one time. Other nucleotide sequences from this sample produce the same CDR3. The chain recombines TRBV6-2 or TRBV6-3 with TRBJ1-2; no reliable D call. From germline, CDR1 is MNHEY and CDR2 SVGEGT. The CDR3 covers 13 residues. V lost 0 bases and J 4 bases, leaving 6 bases between the germline ends. This chain's CDR3 is CASSYSGGYGYTF. The CDR3 coding sequence is TGTGCCAGCAGTTACTCCGGCGGCTATGGCTACACCTTC.

The V call is TRBV12-1, the J call TRBJ1-5; TRBD1 reflects the table's D call only, with no check against the DNA. TRBV12-1 is termed a pseudogene. The CDR3 runs 17 residues. The CDR3 nucleotides are TGTGCCAGCAGCTATGACAGGGAGGCCCCTTACAATCAGCCCCAGCATTTT. Protein sequence: CASSYDREAPYNQPQHF.

V is TRBV7-3 and J is TRBJ2-1; perhaps D is TRBD1 or TRBD2 (6 bases each). The germline V gene encodes CDR1 SGHTA and CDR2 FQGTGA. The V end was cut by 6 bases, the J end by 10 bases, with 19 bases between. The length of the CDR3 is 14 residues. CDR3 sequence reads: CASRERVGGKEQFF. CDR3 in DNA: TGTGCCAGCAGGGAAAGGGTCGGGGGCAAAGAGCAGTTCTTC.

The chain employs TRBV10-2 and TRBJ2-3, with D tentatively TRBD1 (7 bases). V lost 3 bases, J lost 4 bases, and 11 bases lay in between. CDR3 length equals 14 residues. Germline assignment: CDR1 WSHSY and CDR2 SAAADI. The CDR3 DNA sequence: TGCGCCAGCAGTGAACAGGGGAGGTCAGATACGCAGTATTTT. Its protein is CASSEQGRSDTQYF.

This rearrangement joins TRBV28 to TRBJ2-7; 9 bases map to TRBD2. Germline V gene sequence: CDR1 MDHEN, CDR2 SYDVKM. The CDR3 is 17 residues long. V dropped 10 bases and J dropped 4; count of bases not matched to a gene: 20. Here the CDR3 reads CATVRSAGGPRLYEQYF. The DNA for the CDR3 is TGTGCCACCGTCAGGTCGGCGGGAGGGCCACGATTATACGAGCAGTACTTC.

The chain employs TRBV7-9 and TRBJ2-7, with D unclear. The CDR3 covers 11 residues. Germline V gene sequence: CDR1 SEHNR, CDR2 FQNEAQ (reference sequence). Trimming stripped 4 bases from V and 5 bases from J, with 6 bases between. CDR3 amino acids: CASSSPDEQYF. The CDR3 DNA sequence: TGTGCCAGCAGCTCCCCCGACGAGCAGTACTTC.